The clone carrying this T cell receptor (beta chain) was seen a handful of times. The antigen is unknown. This sample is part of a study of cytomegalovirus exposure and HLA in healthy donors. For the study at large: When over 300 donors were genotyped, just over 80% of them were found to fall in the Caucasian-associated ancestry cluster. Study-level points and caveats: Previously analyzed data showed that most TCR beta V segments were productive at a frequency of about 87% or about 30%.

Amplification used 60 Vbeta primers and 13 Jbeta primers. The assay was immunoSEQ multiplex PCR, and TCRdb's table has in-frame clones only and misses some. The profile shows 100,000 to 150,000 clones, more than 55% of them singletons. Unrecorded immune exposures were likely, despite nominal health at sampling. V was shortened by 3 bases and J by 10 bases, with 12 bases between the two germline ends. In germline, CDR1 is KGHSH, CDR2 LQKENI. CDR3 length: 12 amino acids. Specimen: PBMCs. This rearrangement joins TRBV18 to TRBJ1-1; no firm D call. This sequence originates from a man younger than 35 in good health and CMV-seronegative. The CDR3 sequence: CASSPPGKGAFF. The CDR3 bases are TGTGCCAGCTCACCTCCGGGGAAGGGAGCTTTCTTT.